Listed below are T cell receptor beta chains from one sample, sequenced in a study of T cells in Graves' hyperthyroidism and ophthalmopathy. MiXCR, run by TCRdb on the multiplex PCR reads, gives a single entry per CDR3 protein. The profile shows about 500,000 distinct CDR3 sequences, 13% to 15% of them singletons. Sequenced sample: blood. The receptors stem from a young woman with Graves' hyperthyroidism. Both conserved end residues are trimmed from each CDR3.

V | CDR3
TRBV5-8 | ASSSRGEKLF
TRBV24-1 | ATSDWGTSGTNGEQF
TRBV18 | ASSPPGTGDEKLF
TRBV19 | ASTGGRSGNSPLH
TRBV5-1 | ASSPDYLSGYNEQF
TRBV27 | ASSLRLAGGFNEQF
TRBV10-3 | AISESIFFEQY
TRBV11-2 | ASSPDRTEAF
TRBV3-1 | ASSPPRGAPNYGYT
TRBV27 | ASRKGQGVHNEQF
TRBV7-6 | ASSLALAADTQY
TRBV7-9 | ASSLELGTELYGYT
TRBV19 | ASSIRQGASYEQY
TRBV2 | ASSDGGSADTQY
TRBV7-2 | ASSYREAPPTAELF
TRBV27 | ASSFTIGAEAF
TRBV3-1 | ASSQGPMQGGNTGELF
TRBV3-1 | ASSLKAESYEQY
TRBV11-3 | ASSPRGQSNYGYT
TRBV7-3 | PSSPQANRDNEQF
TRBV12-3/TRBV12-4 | ASSPTGTPSGNTIY
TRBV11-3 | ASSHPSGGDNEQF
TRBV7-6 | ASSPRTGLNTGELF
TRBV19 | ASSEQHSNQPQH
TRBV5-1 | ASSLDRFNEQF
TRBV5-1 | ASSGATSSYNEQF
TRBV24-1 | ATSAPGQGTEYTQY
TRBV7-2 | ASSPQGSRGNTIY
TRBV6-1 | ASGIPGGLTDTQY
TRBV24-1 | ATRDREGTEAF
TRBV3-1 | ASSQGTGDF
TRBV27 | ASSSGQGGMTEAF
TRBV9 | ASSVAPQGNYGYT
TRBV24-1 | ATSDSSDVTDTQY
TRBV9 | ASSVASHQETQY
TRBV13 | ASSGTGTGRYREQF
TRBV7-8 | ASSSTREETQY
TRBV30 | AWSSGVGYGYT
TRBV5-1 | ASSSRTSQETQY
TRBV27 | ASSLLGANSLNEQF
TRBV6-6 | ASSYPGLAGGEQY
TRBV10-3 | AISRDIENTEAF
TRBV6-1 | ASGPAGSNNQPQH
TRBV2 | ASSEQIDGIALGNTIY
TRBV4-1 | ASSQDGTGYNEQF
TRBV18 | ASSRPTSDSYNEQF
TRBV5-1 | ASSTEGQVRNTEAF
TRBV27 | ATYRQGANYGYT
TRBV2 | ASNHQNTEAF
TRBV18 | ASSPPGGPVDEQF
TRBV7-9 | ASSLSIGGDEF
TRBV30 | AWSAPINPYGYT
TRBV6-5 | ASSYGTAYNEQF
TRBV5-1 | ASSPDRGLHTEAF
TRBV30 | AWSVRRRDTEAF
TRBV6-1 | ASRPGQGQSQPQH
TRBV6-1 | ASSEPPIMGYEQY
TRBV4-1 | ASSQGGQGSGEQY
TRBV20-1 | SAPGVSDTEAF
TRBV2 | ASSVMGPGSGYT